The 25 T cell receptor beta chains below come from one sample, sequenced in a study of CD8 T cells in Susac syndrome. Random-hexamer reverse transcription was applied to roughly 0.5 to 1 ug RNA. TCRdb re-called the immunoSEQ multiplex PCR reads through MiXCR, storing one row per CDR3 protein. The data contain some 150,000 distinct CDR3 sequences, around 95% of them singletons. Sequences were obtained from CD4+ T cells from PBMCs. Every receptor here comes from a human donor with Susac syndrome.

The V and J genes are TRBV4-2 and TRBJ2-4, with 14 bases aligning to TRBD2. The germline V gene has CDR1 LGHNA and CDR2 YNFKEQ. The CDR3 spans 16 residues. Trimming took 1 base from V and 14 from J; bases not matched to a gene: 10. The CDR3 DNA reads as TGTGCCAGCAGCCAAGCTGTGACTAGCGGGGGGGCCGGGGAGTACTTC. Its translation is CASSQAVTSGGAGEYF.

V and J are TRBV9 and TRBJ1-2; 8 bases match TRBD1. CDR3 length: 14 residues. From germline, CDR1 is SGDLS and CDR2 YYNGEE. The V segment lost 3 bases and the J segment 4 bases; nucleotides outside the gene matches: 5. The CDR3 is CASSGQGISYGYTF. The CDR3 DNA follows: TGTGCCAGCAGCGGACAGGGGATATCCTATGGCTACACCTTC.

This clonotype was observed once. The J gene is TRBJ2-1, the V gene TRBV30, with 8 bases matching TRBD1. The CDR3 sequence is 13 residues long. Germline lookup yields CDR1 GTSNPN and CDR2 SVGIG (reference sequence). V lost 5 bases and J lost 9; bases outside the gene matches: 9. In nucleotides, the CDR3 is TGTGCCTGGTCCCGACAGGGGTTTGGTGAGCAGTTCTTC. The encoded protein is CAWSRQGFGEQFF.

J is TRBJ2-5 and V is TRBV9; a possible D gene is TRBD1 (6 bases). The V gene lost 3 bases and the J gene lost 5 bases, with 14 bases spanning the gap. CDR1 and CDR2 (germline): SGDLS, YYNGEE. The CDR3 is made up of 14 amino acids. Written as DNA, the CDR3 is TGTGCCAGCAGCGGACAGGCCGCAGGGGAGACCCAGTACTTC. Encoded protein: CASSGQAAGETQYF.

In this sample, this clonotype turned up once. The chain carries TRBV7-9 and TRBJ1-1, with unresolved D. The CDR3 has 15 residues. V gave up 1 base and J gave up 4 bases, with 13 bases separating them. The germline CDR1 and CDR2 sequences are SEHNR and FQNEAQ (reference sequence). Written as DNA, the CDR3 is TGTGCCAGCAGCTTAGATGCGGGCCCGGCCACTGAAGCTTTCTTT. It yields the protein CASSLDAGPATEAFF. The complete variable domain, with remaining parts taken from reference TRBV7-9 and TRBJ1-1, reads DTGVSQNPRHKITKRGQNVTFRCDPISEHNRLYWYRQTLGQGPEFLTYFQNEAQLEKSRLLSDRFSAERPKGSFSTLEIQRTEQGDSAMYLCASSLDAGPATEAFFGQGTRLTVV.

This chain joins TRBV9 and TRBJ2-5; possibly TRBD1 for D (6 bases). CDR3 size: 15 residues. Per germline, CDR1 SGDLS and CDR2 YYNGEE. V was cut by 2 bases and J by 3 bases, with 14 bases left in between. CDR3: CASSVAGGWKETQYF. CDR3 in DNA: TGTGCCAGCAGCGTGGCTGGGGGCTGGAAAGAGACCCAGTACTTC.

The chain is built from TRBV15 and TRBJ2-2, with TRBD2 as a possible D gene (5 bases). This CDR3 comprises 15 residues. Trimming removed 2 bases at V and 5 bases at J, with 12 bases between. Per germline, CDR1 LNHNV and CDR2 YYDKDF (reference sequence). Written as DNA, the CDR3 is TGTGCCACCAGCAGATCCAGGACGGGAACCGGGGAGCTGTTTTTT. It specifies CATSRSRTGTGELFF. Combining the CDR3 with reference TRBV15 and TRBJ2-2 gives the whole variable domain DAMVIQNPRYQVTQFGKPVTLSCSQTLNHNVMYWYQQKSSQAPKLLFHYYDKDFNNEADTPDNFQSRRPNTSFCFLDIRSPGLGDTAMYLCATSRSRTGTGELFFGEGSRLTVL.

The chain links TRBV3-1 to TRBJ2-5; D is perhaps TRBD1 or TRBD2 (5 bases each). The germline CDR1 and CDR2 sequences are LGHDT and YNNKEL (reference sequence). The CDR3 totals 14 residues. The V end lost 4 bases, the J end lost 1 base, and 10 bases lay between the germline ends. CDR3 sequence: CASSRGRPQETQYF. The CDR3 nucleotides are TGTGCCAGCAGCCGGGGACGCCCCCAAGAGACCCAGTACTTC.

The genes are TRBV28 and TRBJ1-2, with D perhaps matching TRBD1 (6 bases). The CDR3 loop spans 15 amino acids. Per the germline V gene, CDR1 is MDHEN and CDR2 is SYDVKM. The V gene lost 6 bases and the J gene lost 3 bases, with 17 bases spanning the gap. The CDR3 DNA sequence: TGTGCCAGCAGCGGGGGGGGCAGGGCTTACTATGGCTACACCTTC. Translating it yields CASSGGGRAYYGYTF.

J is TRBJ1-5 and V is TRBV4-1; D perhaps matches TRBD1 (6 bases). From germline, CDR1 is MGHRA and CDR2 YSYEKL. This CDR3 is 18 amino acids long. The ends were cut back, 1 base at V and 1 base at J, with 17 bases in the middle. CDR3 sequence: CASSQAGGGMGSNQPQHF. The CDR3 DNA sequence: TGCGCCAGCAGCCAAGCGGGAGGGGGAATGGGCAGCAATCAGCCCCAGCATTTT.

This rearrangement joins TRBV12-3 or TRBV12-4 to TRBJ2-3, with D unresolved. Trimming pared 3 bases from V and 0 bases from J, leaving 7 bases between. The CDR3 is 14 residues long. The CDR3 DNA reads TGTGCCAGCAGTTTCTACGCCAGCACAGATACGCAGTATTTT. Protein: CASSFYASTDTQYF.

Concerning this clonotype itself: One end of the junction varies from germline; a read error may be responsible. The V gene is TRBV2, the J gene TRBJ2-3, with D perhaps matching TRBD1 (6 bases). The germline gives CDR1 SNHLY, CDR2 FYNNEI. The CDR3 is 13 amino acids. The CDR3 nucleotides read TGTGCCAGCAGGGAAGGACAGACAGATACGCAGTATTTT. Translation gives CASREGQTDTQYF.

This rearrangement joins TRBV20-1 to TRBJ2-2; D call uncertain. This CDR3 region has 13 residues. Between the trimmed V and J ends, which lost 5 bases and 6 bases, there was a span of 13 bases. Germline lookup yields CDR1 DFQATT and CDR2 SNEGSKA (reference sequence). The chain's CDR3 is CSAPNTRSGELFF. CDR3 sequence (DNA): TGCAGTGCTCCCAACACCCGGTCCGGGGAGCTGTTTTTT.

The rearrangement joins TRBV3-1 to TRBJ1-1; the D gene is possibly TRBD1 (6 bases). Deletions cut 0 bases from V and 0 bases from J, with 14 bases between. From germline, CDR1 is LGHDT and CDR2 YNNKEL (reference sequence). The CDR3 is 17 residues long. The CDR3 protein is CASSQDGQLIMNTEAFF. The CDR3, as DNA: TGTGCCAGCAGCCAAGATGGACAGCTTATTATGAACACTGAAGCTTTCTTT.

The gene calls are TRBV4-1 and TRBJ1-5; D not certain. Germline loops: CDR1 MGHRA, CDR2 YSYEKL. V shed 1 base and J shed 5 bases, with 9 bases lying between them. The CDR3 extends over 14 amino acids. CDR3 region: CASSQVGGDQPQHF. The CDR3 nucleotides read TGCGCCAGCAGCCAAGTGGGCGGGGATCAGCCCCAGCATTTT.

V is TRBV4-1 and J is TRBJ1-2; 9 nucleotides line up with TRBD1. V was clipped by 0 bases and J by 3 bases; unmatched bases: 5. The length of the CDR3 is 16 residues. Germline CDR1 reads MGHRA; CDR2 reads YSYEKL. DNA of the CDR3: TGCGCCAGCAGCCAAGATCCTGGACAGGGGTACTATGGCTACACCTTC. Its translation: CASSQDPGQGYYGYTF.

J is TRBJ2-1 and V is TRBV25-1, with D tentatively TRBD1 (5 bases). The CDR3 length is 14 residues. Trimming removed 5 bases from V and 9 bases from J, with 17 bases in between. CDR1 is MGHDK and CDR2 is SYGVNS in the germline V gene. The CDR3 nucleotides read TGTGCCAGCAGTTGGGGCCATCGGCGCGGTGAGCAGTTCTTC. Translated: CASSWGHRRGEQFF. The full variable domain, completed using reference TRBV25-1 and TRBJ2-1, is EADIYQTPRYLVIGTGKKITLECSQTMGHDKMYWYQQDPGMELHLIHYSYGVNSTEKGDLSSESTVSRIRTEHFPLTLESARPSHTSQYLCASSWGHRRGEQFFGPGTRLTVL.

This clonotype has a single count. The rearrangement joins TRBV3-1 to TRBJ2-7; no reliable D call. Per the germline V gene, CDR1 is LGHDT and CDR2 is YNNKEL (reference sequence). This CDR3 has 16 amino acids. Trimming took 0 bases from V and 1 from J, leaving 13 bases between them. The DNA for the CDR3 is TGTGCCAGCAGCCAAGATGTTGCGCTTTCATCCTACGAGCAGTACTTC. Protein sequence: CASSQDVALSSYEQYF.

CDR3 bases: TGTGCCAGCAGTTTAAGGAGCGGTGTCAAAAACATTCAGTACTTC. Its protein is CASSLRSGVKNIQYF. The rearrangement uses TRBV27 and TRBJ2-4; D possibly corresponds to TRBD2 (5 bases). CDR1 is MNHEY and CDR2 is SMNVEV in the germline V gene (reference sequence). V lost 2 bases and J lost 3, with 11 bases in between. CDR3 size: 15 residues.

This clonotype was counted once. The chain's CDR3 is CASRMGGYTDTQYF. The CDR3 bases are TGTGCCAGCAGGATGGGCGGGTACACAGATACGCAGTATTTT. This chain connects TRBV7-2 to TRBJ2-3, with D possibly being TRBD2 (5 bases). Trimming cost V 6 bases and J 2 bases, with 12 bases left between them. The CDR3 contains 14 residues. The germline V gene has CDR1 SGHTA and CDR2 FQGNSA.

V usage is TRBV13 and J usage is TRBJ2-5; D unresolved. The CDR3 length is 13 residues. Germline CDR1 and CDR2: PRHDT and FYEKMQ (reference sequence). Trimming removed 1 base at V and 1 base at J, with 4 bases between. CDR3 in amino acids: CASSLAPQETQYF. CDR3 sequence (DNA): TGTGCCAGCAGCTTAGCCCCCCAAGAGACCCAGTACTTC.

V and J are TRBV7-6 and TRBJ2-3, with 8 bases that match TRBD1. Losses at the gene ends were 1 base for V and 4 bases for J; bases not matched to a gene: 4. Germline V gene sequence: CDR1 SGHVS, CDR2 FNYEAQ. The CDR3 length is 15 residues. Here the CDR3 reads CASSLGTGLSDTQYF. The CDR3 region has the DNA TGTGCCAGCAGCTTAGGGACAGGGCTCTCAGATACGCAGTATTTT. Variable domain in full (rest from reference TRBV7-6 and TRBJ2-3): GAGVSQSPRYKVTKRGQDVALRCDPISGHVSLYWYRQALGQGPEFLTYFNYEAQQDKSGLPNDRFSAERPEGSISTLTIQRTEQRDSAMYRCASSLGTGLSDTQYFGPGTRLTVL.

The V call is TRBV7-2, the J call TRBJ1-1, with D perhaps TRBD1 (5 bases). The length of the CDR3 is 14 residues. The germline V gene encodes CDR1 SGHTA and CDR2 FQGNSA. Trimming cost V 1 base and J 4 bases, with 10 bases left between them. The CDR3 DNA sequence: TGTGCCAGCAGCTTAGTAGTGGGGGGCACTGAAGCTTTCTTT. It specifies CASSLVVGGTEAFF. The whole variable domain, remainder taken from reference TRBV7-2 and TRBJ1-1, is GAGVSQSPSNKVTEKGKDVELRCDPISGHTALYWYRQSLGQGLEFLIYFQGNSAPDKSGLPSDRFSAERTGGSVSTLTIQRTQQEDSAVYLCASSLVVGGTEAFFGQGTRLTVV.

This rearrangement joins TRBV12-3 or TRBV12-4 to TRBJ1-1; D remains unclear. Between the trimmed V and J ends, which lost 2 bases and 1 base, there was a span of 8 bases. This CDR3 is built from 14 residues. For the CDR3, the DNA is TGTGCCAGCAGTTTACTACAGCCGAACACTGAAGCTTTCTTT. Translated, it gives CASSLLQPNTEAFF.

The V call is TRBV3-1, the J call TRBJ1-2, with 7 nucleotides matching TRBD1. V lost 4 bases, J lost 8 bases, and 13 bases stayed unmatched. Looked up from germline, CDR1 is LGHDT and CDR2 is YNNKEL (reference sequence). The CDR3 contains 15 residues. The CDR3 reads CASSRDRAEATGYTF. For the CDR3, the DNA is TGTGCCAGCAGCCGTGACAGGGCAGAGGCTACGGGCTACACCTTC.